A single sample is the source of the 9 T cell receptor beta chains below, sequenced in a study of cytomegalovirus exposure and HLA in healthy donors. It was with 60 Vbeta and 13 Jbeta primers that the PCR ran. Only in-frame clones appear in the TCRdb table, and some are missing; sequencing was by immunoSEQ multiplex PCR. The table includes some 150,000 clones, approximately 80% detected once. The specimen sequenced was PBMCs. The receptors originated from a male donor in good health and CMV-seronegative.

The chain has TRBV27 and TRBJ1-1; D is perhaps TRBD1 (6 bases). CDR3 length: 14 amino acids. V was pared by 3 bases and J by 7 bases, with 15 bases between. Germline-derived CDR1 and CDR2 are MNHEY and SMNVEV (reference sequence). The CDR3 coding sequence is TGTGCCAGCAGTTTGGAAAGGGGGAGAGGTGAAGCTTTCTTT. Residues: CASSLERGRGEAFF.

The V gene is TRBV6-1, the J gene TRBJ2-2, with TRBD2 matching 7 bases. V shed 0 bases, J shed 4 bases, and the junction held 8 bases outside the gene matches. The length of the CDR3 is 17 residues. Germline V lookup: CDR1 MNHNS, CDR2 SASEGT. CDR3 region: CASSEAAGTISTGELFF. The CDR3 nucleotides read TGTGCCAGCAGTGAAGCAGCGGGGACTATTAGCACCGGGGAGCTGTTTTTT.

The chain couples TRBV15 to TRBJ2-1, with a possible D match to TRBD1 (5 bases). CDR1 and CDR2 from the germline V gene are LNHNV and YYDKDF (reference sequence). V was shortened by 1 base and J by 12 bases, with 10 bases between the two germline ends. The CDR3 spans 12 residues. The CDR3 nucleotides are TGTGCCACCAGCAGAGCCCAGGGTGCGCAGTTCTTC. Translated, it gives CATSRAQGAQFF. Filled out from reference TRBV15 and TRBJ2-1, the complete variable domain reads DAMVIQNPRYQVTQFGKPVTLSCSQTLNHNVMYWYQQKSSQAPKLLFHYYDKDFNNEADTPDNFQSRRPNTSFCFLDIRSPGLGDTAMYLCATSRAQGAQFFGPGTRLTVL.

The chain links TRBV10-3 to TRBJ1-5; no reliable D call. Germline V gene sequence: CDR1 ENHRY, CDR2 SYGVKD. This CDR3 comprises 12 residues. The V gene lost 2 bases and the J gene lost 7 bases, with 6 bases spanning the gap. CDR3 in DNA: TGTGCCATCAGTGAGCTAGGCCAGCCCCAGCATTTT. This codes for CAISELGQPQHF.

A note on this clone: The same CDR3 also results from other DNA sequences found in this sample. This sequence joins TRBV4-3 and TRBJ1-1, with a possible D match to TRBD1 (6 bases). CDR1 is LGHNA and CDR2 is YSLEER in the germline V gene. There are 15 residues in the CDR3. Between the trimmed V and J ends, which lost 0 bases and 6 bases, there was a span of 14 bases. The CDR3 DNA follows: TGCGCCAGCAGCCAAGATCGGGTTTGGGGGCCTGAAGCTTTCTTT. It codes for CASSQDRVWGPEAFF.

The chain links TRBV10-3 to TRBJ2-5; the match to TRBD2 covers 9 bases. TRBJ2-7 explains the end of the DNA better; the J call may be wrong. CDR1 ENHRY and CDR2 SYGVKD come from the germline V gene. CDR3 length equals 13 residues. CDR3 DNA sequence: TGTGCCATGGGTACTAGCGGGCCCTACGAGCAGTACTTC. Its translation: CAMGTSGPYEQYF.

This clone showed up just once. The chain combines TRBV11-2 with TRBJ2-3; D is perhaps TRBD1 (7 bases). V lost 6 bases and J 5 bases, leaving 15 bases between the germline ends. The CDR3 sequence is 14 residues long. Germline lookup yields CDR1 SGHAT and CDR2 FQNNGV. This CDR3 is CASSPGGPGDTQYF. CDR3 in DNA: TGTGCCAGCAGTCCAGGGGGGCCGGGAGATACGCAGTATTTT.

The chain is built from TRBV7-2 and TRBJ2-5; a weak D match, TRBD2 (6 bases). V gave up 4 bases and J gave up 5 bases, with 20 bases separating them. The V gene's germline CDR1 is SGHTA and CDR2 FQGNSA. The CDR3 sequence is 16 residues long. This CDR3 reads CASSSRLGGGVETQYF. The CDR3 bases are TGTGCCAGCAGCTCCCGCCTCGGGGGAGGAGTGGAGACCCAGTACTTC.

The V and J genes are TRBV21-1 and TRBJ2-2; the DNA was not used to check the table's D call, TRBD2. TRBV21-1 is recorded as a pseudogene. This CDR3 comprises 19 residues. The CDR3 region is CASSTLKGGGRVDTGELFF. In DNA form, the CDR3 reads TGTGCCAGCAGCACCCTGAAAGGCGGGGGACGGGTGGACACCGGGGAGCTGTTTTTT.